Reported below is one T cell receptor (beta chain). This clonotype occurred many times. Its recognized antigen is unknown. Per-base qualities were not stored, and no clone one base away is much larger. These data are taken from a study of neurological immune-mediated disorders (dated by TCRdb to between 2019 and 2020). About the investigation overall: The study compared peripheral blood TCR-beta repertoires of HTLV-I-associated myelopathy (HAM/TSP) patients, multiple sclerosis patients and healthy controls using UMI-based sequencing. The cohort was made up of approximately 69 subjects, consisting of roughly 15 HAM/TSP patients, approximately 35 multiple sclerosis patients and 20 healthy controls. Longitudinal samples, technical triplicates and paired sorted CD4+ and CD8+ T-cell subsets, alongside PBMC samples, were included among the roughly 98 TCR-beta libraries.

Summary of the overall study and its limitations: The highest TCR clonal expansion was observed in HAM/TSP patients, whereas the lowest was observed in MS patients, even when compared with healthy controls. Expanded clones from different subjects shared no identical CDR3 amino acid sequences, which suggests that TCR-beta repertoires were private in all groups.

Blood bank volunteers in Maryland, USA served as the healthy controls. For the unsorted PBMC libraries, 2 million PBMCs were stored in RNAlater at -80 degrees C until RNA extraction and were used to generate the libraries. PBMCs were separated from peripheral blood using Ficoll-Hypaque density gradient centrifugation and then cryopreserved in liquid nitrogen. According to the germline V gene, CDR1 reads MNHEY and CDR2 reads SVGAGI. From V the trimming removes 2 bases and from J it removes 0 bases, while the gene matches leave 9 bases of the junction unaccounted for. Including the terminal cysteine and phenylalanine, the CDR3 comprises 17 residues. The DNA shown is the 51-base CDR3, in frame from base 1. cDNA synthesis used template-switch 5'RACE with a primer carrying a 10-nucleotide random unique molecular identifier tagging each TCR transcript. Every sequencing run yielded over 170 million TCR-beta sequences covering 15-18 subjects. The RNeasy kit was used to extract total RNA. The KAPA Real-time Library Amplification kit was used to amplify TCR-beta VDJ regions with primers for the TCR constant region and the 5'RACE anchor. Sample indexes and Illumina adaptors were added in a first PCR, and a second PCR then increased library yield. After Ampure bead purification, the roughly 650 bp TCR product was size-selected on a 2% E-gel SizeSelection system. Before pooling, library quality was assessed on a Bioanalyzer, concentration was determined with Qubit, and library quantification was performed with the Kapa Library Quantification kit. Libraries were sequenced paired-end 2 x 150 bp on an Illumina HiSeq 2500. To increase sequence diversity, roughly 24-32% phiX was spiked into each library pool. Regarding the original processing steps: Quality-filtered reads were processed with the UMI-based MiGEC pipeline, which removed over 75% of raw TCR sequences during error correction. IMGT germline references were used for alignment of VDJ genes, and clonotypes were defined by a unique CDR3 amino acid sequence together with V-J genes. Clonal expansion, Shannon diversity and CDR3 relatedness (CalcPairwiseDistances, ClusterSamples) were evaluated with VDJtools, and phylogenetic trees were built with CLCbio workbench. Expanded clones were defined as having at least 8 unique UMIs, based on coefficient-of-variation modelling across technical triplicates. Through fastp at Q25 and MiXCR, TCRdb rebuilt clones from the public reads, retaining in-frame beta chains. Entries are consolidated by CDR3 protein sequence, retaining the most common genes and DNA. None of the V and J calls come from the authors' own analysis; TCRdb made them. For this sample the table gives around 83,000 distinct CDR3 sequences, of which approximately 14% were detected only once. About 7% of the sample rests with the top ten.

The sequenced sample consisted of PBMCs. The chain joins TRBV6-5 to TRBJ2-7; 8 bases in between match TRBD2. The receptor was derived from a woman aged 45-59 years in good health. The CDR3 protein: CASSYAVTGGYSYEQYF. The DNA sequence is given as TGTGCCAGCAGTTACGCCGTAACGGGAGGGTACTCCTACGAGCAGTACTTC.